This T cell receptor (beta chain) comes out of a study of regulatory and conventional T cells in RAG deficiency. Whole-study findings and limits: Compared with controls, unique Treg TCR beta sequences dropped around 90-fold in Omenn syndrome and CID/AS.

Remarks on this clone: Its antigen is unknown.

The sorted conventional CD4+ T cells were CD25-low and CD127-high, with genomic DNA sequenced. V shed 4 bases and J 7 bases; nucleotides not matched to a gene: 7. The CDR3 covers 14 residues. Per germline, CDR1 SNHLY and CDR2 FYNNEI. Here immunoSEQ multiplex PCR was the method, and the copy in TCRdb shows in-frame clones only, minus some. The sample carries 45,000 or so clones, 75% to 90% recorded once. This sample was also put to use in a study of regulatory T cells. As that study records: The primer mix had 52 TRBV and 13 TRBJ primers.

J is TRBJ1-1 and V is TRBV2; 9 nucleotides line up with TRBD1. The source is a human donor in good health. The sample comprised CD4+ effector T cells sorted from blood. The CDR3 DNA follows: TGTGCCAGCAGTGCCCGGACAGGGGCCAGTGAAGCTTTCTTT. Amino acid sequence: CASSARTGASEAFF.